A selection of T cell receptor beta chains follows, all from one sample in a study of Ad26.COV2.S vaccination and SARS-CoV-2 variants. Clones were read by immunoSEQ multiplex PCR, and TCRdb kept only the in-frame ones, dropping some. The repertoire has 43,000 or so clones, about 83% of them found once; the top ten carry approximately 51%. Sequencing was performed on peripheral blood, taken after recovery from COVID-19. The receptors stem from a human donor who had recovered from COVID-19. The CDR3 runs from the conserved cysteine through the conserved F or W. The size field is filled for only some rows; it gives once, few, many or a size class.

TRBV5-1	TRBJ2-1	.	CASSKGNYNEQFF
TRBV25-1	TRBJ2-3	few	CASSYRGGGPDTQYF
TRBV2	TRBJ1-1	.	CASSAGMNTEAFF
TRBV21-1	TRBJ1-2	.	CASSKGPPRAPHYGYTF
TRBV6-5	TRBJ1-4	.	CAIRTGTNEKLFF
TRBV6-5	TRBJ2-2	.	CASSHPDGGELFF
TRBV4-2	TRBJ1-2	.	CASSQGGGDNYGYTF
TRBV13	TRBJ2-5	once	CASSSQLSGRGETQYF
TRBV11-2	TRBJ2-3	.	CASATGGDTQYF
TRBV4-1	TRBJ1-4	.	CASSQGQGSPATNEKLFF
TRBV6-4	TRBJ1-2	.	CASSRGQGAGGYTF
TRBV5-1	TRBJ2-5	.	CASSPEQETQYF
TRBV5-1	TRBJ1-1	once	CASSKQSMNTEAFF
TRBV27	TRBJ2-7	.	CASRNSRGEQYF
TRBV30	TRBJ1-2	.	CAWSELITNYGYTF
TRBV18	TRBJ2-3	.	CASSPIPVSTDTQYF
TRBV11-2	TRBJ1-1	.	CASSPDRGGTEAFF
TRBV5-1	TRBJ2-2	few	CASTPSQAGELFF
TRBV5-6	TRBJ1-2	.	CASSWAGTGDGYTF
TRBV5-1	TRBJ1-2	.	CASSSGTGEHGYTF
TRBV15	TRBJ1-4	once	CATSSPGKGLFF
TRBV19	TRBJ2-5	.	CASSATGTGTRGQETQYF
TRBV18	TRBJ1-2	.	CASSSSRDRVTGYTF
TRBV19	TRBJ2-2	once	CASSIYYGELFF
TRBV18	TRBJ1-6	.	CASSPAQGNSPLHF
TRBV30	TRBJ1-6	.	CAWDYGQGPLHF
TRBV3-1/TRBV3-2	TRBJ2-3	once	CASSQVPGLATTDTQYF
TRBV2	TRBJ1-2	few	CASSYRQGSGYGYTF
TRBV4-1	TRBJ1-1	.	CASSQDGGGTEAFF
TRBV5-1	TRBJ2-1	few	CASSSGQGSWDEQFF
TRBV5-4	TRBJ2-5	.	CASSLPAGEETQYF
TRBV19	TRBJ1-2	.	CASTLDRPGGYTF
TRBV19	TRBJ1-1	.	CASSIGQRGTEAFF
TRBV28	TRBJ2-2	.	CASSFIVSGELFF
TRBV5-1	TRBJ1-6	.	CASSPTPRGSSYNSPLHF
TRBV12-5	TRBJ1-3	.	CASAPEGVRTNTIYF